The entry below describes one T cell receptor beta chain. These data belong to a study of cytotoxic CD8 clonotypes in ibrutinib-treated CLL. Trimming removed 4 bases from V and 2 bases from J, with 7 bases in between. In germline, CDR1 is SGDLS, CDR2 YYNGEE. This CDR3 region has 13 residues. Using immunoSEQ multiplex PCR, the repertoire was profiled, and TCRdb retains in-frame clones only, with some absent. The table has tens of thousands of clones, around half seen once; the top ten hold about 31%. This chain connects TRBV9 to TRBJ2-1; D is undetermined. The source of this sequence is a human donor with chronic lymphocytic leukemia. The sample was PBMCs, taken after 12 months of ibrutinib treatment. CDR3 bases: TGTGCCAGCAGCAAAACTACCTACAATGAGCAGTTCTTC. Its translation is CASSKTTYNEQFF.